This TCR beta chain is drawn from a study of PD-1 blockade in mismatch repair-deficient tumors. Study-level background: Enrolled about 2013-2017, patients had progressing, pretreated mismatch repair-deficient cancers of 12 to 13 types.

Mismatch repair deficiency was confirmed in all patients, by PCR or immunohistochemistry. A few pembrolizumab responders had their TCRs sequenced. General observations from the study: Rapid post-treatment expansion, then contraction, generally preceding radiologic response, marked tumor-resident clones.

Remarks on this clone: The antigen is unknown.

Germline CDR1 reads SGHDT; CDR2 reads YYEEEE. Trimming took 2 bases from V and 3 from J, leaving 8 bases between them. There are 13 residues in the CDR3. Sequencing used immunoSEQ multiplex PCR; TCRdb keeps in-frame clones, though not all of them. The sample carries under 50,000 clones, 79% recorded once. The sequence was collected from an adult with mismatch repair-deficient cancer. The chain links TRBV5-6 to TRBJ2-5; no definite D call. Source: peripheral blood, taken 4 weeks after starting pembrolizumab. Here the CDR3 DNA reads TGTGCCAGCAGCTTCCGACGGGAAGAGACCCAGTACTTC. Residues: CASSFRREETQYF.